Below, 4 T cell receptor beta chains from the same sample are listed, as sequenced in a study of T cell repertoires in aging, cancer and after chemotherapy. Multiplex touch-down PCR with TRB-A/B primers amplified rearranged V-D-J TRB sequences. MiXCR, run by TCRdb on the multiplex PCR reads, gives a single entry per CDR3 protein. In the table there are nearly 5,000 distinct CDR3 sequences, roughly 29% of which are singletons. The template was genomic DNA from peripheral blood, not RNA. Sequenced material: blood. Source of these receptors: a human donor with a blood cancer. The donor label of this sample is uncertain.

In its sample, this clonotype is medium-sized. The chain joins TRBV6-2 or TRBV6-3 to TRBJ1-6; D unclear. The ends were cut back, 2 bases at V and 4 bases at J, with 12 bases in the middle. Germline CDR1 MNHEY, CDR2 SVGEGT. There are 16 residues in the CDR3. CDR3 sequence (DNA): TGTGCCAGCAGTTACGCCGGACTGACTTATAATTCACCCCTCCACTTT. Translation gives CASSYAGLTYNSPLHF.

J is TRBJ2-5 and V is TRBV4-3; 13 bases fit TRBD2. Germline trimming cut 3 bases from V and 3 bases from J; bases unmatched to any gene: 1. CDR1 is LGHNA, CDR2 YSLEER, per germline. The CDR3 spans 15 residues. CDR3 amino acids: CASSQGLAGKETQYF. The CDR3 DNA sequence: TGCGCCAGCAGCCAGGGACTAGCGGGGAAAGAGACCCAGTACTTC.

The J gene is TRBJ1-2, the V gene TRBV10-3; D unclear. CDR1 ENHRY and CDR2 SYGVKD come from the germline V gene. Trimming took 4 bases from V and 2 from J, leaving 8 bases between them. This CDR3 is 13 amino acids long. Here the CDR3 DNA reads TGTGCCATCAGTGGAGGAGACAACTATGGCTACACCTTC. This sequence encodes CAISGGDNYGYTF.

This clonotype ranks as medium-sized. V and J are TRBV6-5 and TRBJ2-6; D gene uncertain. CDR3 size: 16 residues. Trimming shortened V by 0 bases and J by 1 base, and 7 bases separated the two germline ends. Germline loops: CDR1 MNHEY, CDR2 SVGAGI. The CDR3: CASSYSSRSGANVLTF. CDR3 in DNA: TGTGCCAGCAGTTACTCTTCTAGGTCTGGGGCCAACGTCCTGACTTTC.